The 21 T cell receptor beta chains listed next were all sequenced from one sample in a study of beta chain features in type 1 diabetes. The sequenced template was cDNA made from the entire isolated RNA. Produced via immunoSEQ multiplex PCR; TCRdb's table is partial and in-frame only. Among roughly 370,000 clones, approximately 13% were seen once, and the ten largest hold roughly 0.036%. The sequencing sample was made of naive CD4+ T cells from blood. The source of these receptors is a young man in good health.

A few counts support this clone. The CDR3 region has the DNA TGCGCCAGCAGCCAGGCTCTAGCGGGACGCCGAAAGACCCAGTACTTC. Protein product: CASSQALAGRRKTQYF. This chain joins TRBV4-1 and TRBJ2-5, with TRBD2 identical over 9 bases. This CDR3 spans 16 amino acids. V shed 3 bases, J shed 6 bases, and the junction held 11 bases outside the gene matches. Germline V gene lookup returns CDR1 MGHRA and CDR2 YSYEKL.

In its sample, this clone was seen a few times. The V and J genes are TRBV7-9 and TRBJ2-4; unclear D gene. In germline, CDR1 is SEHNR, CDR2 FQNEAQ (reference sequence). V dropped 5 bases and J dropped 3 bases, with 26 bases sitting between them. The CDR3 runs to 19 residues. The chain's CDR3 is CASSRNPSTTQRVKNIQYF. DNA of the CDR3: TGTGCCAGCAGCCGAAATCCTTCCACCACCCAGCGTGTCAAAAACATTCAGTACTTC.

CDR3 in DNA: TGCGCCAGCAGCTTGAGGCTGGGCGCTGGGGCCAACGTCCTGACTTTC. This codes for CASSLRLGAGANVLTF. The chain has TRBV5-1 and TRBJ2-6; D is undetermined. V lost 1 base to trimming and J lost 2 bases, with 10 bases between them. This CDR3 has 16 residues. The germline CDR1 and CDR2 sequences are SGHRS and YFSETQ.

The genes are TRBV5-4 and TRBJ1-2; maybe TRBD1 (5 bases). V lost 2 bases, J lost 8 bases, and 16 bases lay in between. Germline CDR1 and CDR2: SGHNT and YYREEE (reference sequence). CDR3 length equals 14 residues. CDR3 region: CASSLPGPAKGYTF. CDR3 DNA sequence: TGTGCCAGCAGCTTACCAGGGCCGGCTAAAGGCTACACCTTC.

The rearrangement joins TRBV14 to TRBJ2-3; D tentatively fits TRBD1 or TRBD2 (5 bases each). CDR1 and CDR2 (germline): SGHDN, FVKESK. This CDR3 contains 12 residues. V gave up 4 bases and J gave up 6 bases, with 8 bases separating them. The CDR3, as DNA: TGTGCCAGCAGCCCCGGGGCTGATACGCAGTATTTT. This sequence encodes CASSPGADTQYF.

The genes are TRBV2 and TRBJ1-5; a possible D gene is TRBD1 (5 bases). The germline V gene encodes CDR1 SNHLY and CDR2 FYNNEI. The CDR3 covers 15 residues. Trimming removed 4 bases from V and 6 bases from J, with 16 bases in between. The CDR3 DNA follows: TGTGCCAGCAGTGGGACGGCCAGGGAGGGTCAGCCCCAGCATTTT. Protein product: CASSGTAREGQPQHF.

CDR3 amino acids: CASSLTYNEQFF. The CDR3, as DNA: TGTGCCAGCAGCTTAACTTACAATGAGCAGTTCTTC. V and J are TRBV11-2 and TRBJ2-1; D not resolved. V was cut by 2 bases and J by 4 bases, with 3 bases left in between. Looked up from germline, CDR1 is SGHAT and CDR2 is FQNNGV. The CDR3 spans 12 residues. The whole variable domain, filled in from reference TRBV11-2 and TRBJ2-1, reads EAGVAQSPRYKIIEKRQSVAFWCNPISGHATLYWYQQILGQGPKLLIQFQNNGVVDDSQLPKDRFSAERLKGVDSTLKIQPAKLEDSAVYLCASSLTYNEQFFGPGTRLTVL.

This clone came up a few times. This CDR3 is also generated by other DNA sequences in the sample. The genes are TRBV9 and TRBJ2-1, with D possibly being TRBD2 (5 bases). Per the germline V gene, CDR1 is SGDLS and CDR2 is YYNGEE. Trimming took off 0 bases at V and 3 bases at J, with 10 bases between the two ends. This CDR3 region has 15 residues. CDR3 sequence: CASSVGGGGYNEQFF. In nucleotides, the CDR3 is TGTGCCAGCAGCGTAGGAGGAGGAGGCTACAATGAGCAGTTCTTC.

On this clone itself: The same CDR3 arises from other DNA sequences in this sample as well. The chain employs TRBV20-1 and TRBJ2-3; perhaps TRBD2 as D (5 bases). V lost 6 bases and J lost 5, with 9 bases in between. CDR1 is DFQATT and CDR2 is SNEGSKA in the germline V gene (reference sequence). The CDR3 extends over 11 amino acids. The CDR3 protein is CSAVAGDTQYF. CDR3 bases: TGCAGTGCGGTCGCGGGAGATACGCAGTATTTT.

The chain has TRBV5-4 and TRBJ2-1; 9 bases map to TRBD1. V dropped 4 bases and J dropped 4; count of bases not matched to a gene: 9. Looked up from germline, CDR1 is SGHNT and CDR2 is YYREEE (reference sequence). CDR3 length equals 16 residues. This chain's CDR3 is CASSHGGTGTYNEQFF. CDR3 sequence (DNA): TGTGCCAGCAGCCACGGGGGGACAGGGACATACAATGAGCAGTTCTTC.

This sequence joins TRBV5-4 and TRBJ2-7, with D tentatively TRBD2 (6 bases). The CDR3 covers 14 residues. Germline V gives CDR1 SGHNT, CDR2 YYREEE (reference sequence). Trimming pared 4 bases from V and 4 bases from J, leaving 15 bases between. Written as DNA, the CDR3 is TGTGCCAGCAGCACCAACCGGGACTCGTACGAGCAGTACGTC. Translation gives CASSTNRDSYEQYV.

This clone occurred a few times. This chain joins TRBV4-3 and TRBJ2-3; 10 positions agree with TRBD2. The CDR3 contains 17 residues. Germline V CDR1 and CDR2: LGHNA, YSLEER. V shed 1 base and J 0 bases; nucleotides not matched to a gene: 4. The CDR3: CASSQARTSGSTDTQYF. DNA for the CDR3: TGCGCCAGCAGCCAAGCTCGGACTAGCGGAAGCACAGATACGCAGTATTTT.

This clone was detected a few times. This chain uses TRBV7-3 with TRBJ2-2, with 11 bases that match TRBD2. J gave up 5 bases and V 5 bases, and 7 bases lay outside the gene matches. Germline assignment: CDR1 SGHTA and CDR2 FQGTGA. The CDR3 contains 16 residues. CDR3 coding DNA: TGTGCCAGCAGCCTTCGACTAGCGGGATGGACCGGGGAGCTGTTTTTT. Translated: CASSLRLAGWTGELFF.

This rearrangement joins TRBV9 to TRBJ2-1, with D possibly matching TRBD1 (6 bases). V was clipped by 2 bases and J by 3 bases, with 21 bases between them. Germline values: CDR1 SGDLS, CDR2 YYNGEE. This CDR3 is built from 18 residues. The CDR3 reads CASSVLPQGRVDYNEQFF. In nucleotides, the CDR3 is TGTGCCAGCAGCGTCTTGCCCCAGGGGCGGGTTGACTACAATGAGCAGTTCTTC.

This clone was seen a few times. J is TRBJ1-2 and V is TRBV18; 8 bases match TRBD1. CDR1 KGHSH and CDR2 LQKENI come from the germline V gene. Losses at the gene ends were 5 bases for V and 7 bases for J; bases not matched to a gene: 9. The length of the CDR3 is 14 residues. This chain's CDR3 is CASSASTGVGGYTF. CDR3 nucleotide sequence: TGTGCCAGCTCAGCATCGACAGGGGTTGGTGGCTACACCTTC.

The chain links TRBV29-1 to TRBJ2-1; maybe TRBD1 (5 bases). Germline V CDR1 and CDR2: SQVTM, ANQGSEA. The CDR3 sequence is 14 residues long. V gave up 6 bases and J gave up 1 base, with 13 bases separating them. CDR3 residues: CSVLGHRSYNEQFF. The CDR3 region has the DNA TGCAGCGTCCTCGGGCACAGGTCCTACAATGAGCAGTTCTTC.

The sample holds a few counts of this clone. The chain links TRBV30 to TRBJ2-1; D possibly matches TRBD1 or TRBD2 (5 bases each). The CDR3 is 13 residues long. The germline V gene has CDR1 GTSNPN and CDR2 SVGIG (reference sequence). Between the trimmed V and J ends, which lost 5 bases and 9 bases, there was a span of 17 bases. The CDR3 protein is CAWQRGLRGEQFF. CDR3 sequence (DNA): TGTGCCTGGCAGAGGGGCCTTCGCGGTGAGCAGTTCTTC.

The chain has TRBV28 and TRBJ2-5; D is undetermined. The germline V gene has CDR1 MDHEN and CDR2 SYDVKM. Deletions cut 7 bases from V and 1 base from J, with 13 bases between. This CDR3 is 14 amino acids long. The CDR3 loop reads CASTRWLLQETQYF. The CDR3 nucleotides are TGTGCCAGCACTCGTTGGCTTCTCCAAGAGACCCAGTACTTC.

There are a few counts of this clone. J is TRBJ2-4 and V is TRBV7-2; D call uncertain. Looked up from germline, CDR1 is SGHTA and CDR2 is FQGNSA. The CDR3 loop spans 16 amino acids. Trimming cost V 4 bases and J 0 bases, with 13 bases left between them. The CDR3 DNA reads as TGTGCCAGCAGCTCCGTTGGAGTTCTAGCCAAAAACATTCAGTACTTC. Protein: CASSSVGVLAKNIQYF.

V gene TRBV2 combines with J gene TRBJ2-1; no reliable D call. This CDR3 is built from 15 residues. The germline V gene has CDR1 SNHLY and CDR2 FYNNEI. The V and J ends lost 4 bases and 0 bases respectively, with 10 bases between them. CDR3 sequence reads: CASSAGAPSYNEQFF. In nucleotides, the CDR3 is TGTGCCAGCAGTGCGGGTGCTCCCTCCTACAATGAGCAGTTCTTC.

This clone was detected only a few times. Written as DNA, the CDR3 is TGTGCCATCAGGAATAGCACAGATACGCAGTATTTT. It translates to CAIRNSTDTQYF. The chain couples TRBV10-3 to TRBJ2-3; D gene uncertain. CDR1 ENHRY and CDR2 SYGVKD come from the germline V gene. The CDR3 has 12 residues. The ends were cut back, 6 bases at V and 0 bases at J, with 4 bases in the middle.